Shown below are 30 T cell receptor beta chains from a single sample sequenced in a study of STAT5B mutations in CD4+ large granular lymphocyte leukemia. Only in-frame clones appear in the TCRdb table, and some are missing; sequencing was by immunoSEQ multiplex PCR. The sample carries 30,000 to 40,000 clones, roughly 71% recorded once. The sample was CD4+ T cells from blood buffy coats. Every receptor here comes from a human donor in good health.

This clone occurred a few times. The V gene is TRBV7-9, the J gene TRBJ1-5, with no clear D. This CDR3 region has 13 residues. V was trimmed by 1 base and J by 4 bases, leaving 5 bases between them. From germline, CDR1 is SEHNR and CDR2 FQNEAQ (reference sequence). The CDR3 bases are TGTGCCAGCAGCTTAGAACAAAATCAGCCCCAGCATTTT. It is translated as CASSLEQNQPQHF. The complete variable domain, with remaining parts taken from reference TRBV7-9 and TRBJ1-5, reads DTGVSQNPRHKITKRGQNVTFRCDPISEHNRLYWYRQTLGQGPEFLTYFQNEAQLEKSRLLSDRFSAERPKGSFSTLEIQRTEQGDSAMYLCASSLEQNQPQHFGDGTRLSIL.

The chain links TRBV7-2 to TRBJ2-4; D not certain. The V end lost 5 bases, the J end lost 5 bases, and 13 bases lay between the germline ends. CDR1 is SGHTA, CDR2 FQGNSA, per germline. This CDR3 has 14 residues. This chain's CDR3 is CASSPSFVENIQYF. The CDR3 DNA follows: TGTGCCAGCAGCCCCTCCTTCGTGGAAAACATTCAGTACTTC. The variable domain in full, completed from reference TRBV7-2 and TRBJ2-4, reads GAGVSQSPSNKVTEKGKDVELRCDPISGHTALYWYRQSLGQGLEFLIYFQGNSAPDKSGLPSDRFSAERTGGSVSTLTIQRTQQEDSAVYLCASSPSFVENIQYFGAGTRLSVL.

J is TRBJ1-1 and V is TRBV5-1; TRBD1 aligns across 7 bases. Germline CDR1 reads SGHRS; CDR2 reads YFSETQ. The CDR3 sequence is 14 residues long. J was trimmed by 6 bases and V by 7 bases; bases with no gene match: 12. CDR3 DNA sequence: TGCGCCAGCGCCCCGGACAGGTTAAGCGCTGAAGCTTTCTTT. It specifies CASAPDRLSAEAFF. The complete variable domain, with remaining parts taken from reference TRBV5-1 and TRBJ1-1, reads KAGVTQTPRYLIKTRGQQVTLSCSPISGHRSVSWYQQTPGQGLQFLFEYFSETQRNKGNFPGRFSGRQFSNSRSEMNVSTLELGDSALYLCASAPDRLSAEAFFGQGTRLTVV.

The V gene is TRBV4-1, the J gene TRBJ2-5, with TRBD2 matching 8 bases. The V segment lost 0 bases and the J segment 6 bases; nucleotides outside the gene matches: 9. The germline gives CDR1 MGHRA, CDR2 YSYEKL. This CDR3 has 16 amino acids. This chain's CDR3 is CASSQDPGGALKTQYF. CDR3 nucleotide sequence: TGCGCCAGCAGCCAAGATCCCGGGGGGGCCCTAAAGACCCAGTACTTC.

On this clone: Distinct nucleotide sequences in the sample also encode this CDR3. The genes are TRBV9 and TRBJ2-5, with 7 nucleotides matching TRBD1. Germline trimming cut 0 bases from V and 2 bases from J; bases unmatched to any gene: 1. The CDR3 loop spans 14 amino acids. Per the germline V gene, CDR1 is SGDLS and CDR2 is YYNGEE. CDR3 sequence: CASSVAGGQETQYF. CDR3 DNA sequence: TGTGCCAGCAGCGTAGCAGGGGGACAAGAGACCCAGTACTTC.

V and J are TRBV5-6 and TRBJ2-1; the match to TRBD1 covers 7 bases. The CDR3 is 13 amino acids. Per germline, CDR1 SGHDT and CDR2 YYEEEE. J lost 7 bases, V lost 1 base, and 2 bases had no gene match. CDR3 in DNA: TGTGCCAGCAGCTTGATACAGGGGAATGAGCAGTTCTTC. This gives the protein CASSLIQGNEQFF.

CDR3 bases: TGTGCCAGCAGCGTAAGTGGGGAGACCCAGTACTTC. Protein: CASSVSGETQYF. The chain combines TRBV9 with TRBJ2-5; no clear D. V lost 1 base and J lost 5, with 6 bases in between. Germline CDR1 and CDR2: SGDLS and YYNGEE. The CDR3 extends over 12 amino acids. Using reference TRBV9 and TRBJ2-5 for the parts outside the CDR3, the full variable domain is DSGVTQTPKHLITATGQRVTLRCSPRSGDLSVYWYQQSLDQGLQFLIQYYNGEERAKGNILERFSAQQFPDLHSELNLSSLELGDSALYFCASSVSGETQYFGPGTRLLVL.

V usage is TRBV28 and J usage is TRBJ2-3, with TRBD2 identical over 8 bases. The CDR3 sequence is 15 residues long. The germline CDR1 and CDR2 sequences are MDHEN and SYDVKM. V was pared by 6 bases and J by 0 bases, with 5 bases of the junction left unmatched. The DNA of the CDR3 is TGTGCCAGCAGGCCACGGGGGGGAAGCACAGATACGCAGTATTTT. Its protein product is CASRPRGGSTDTQYF.

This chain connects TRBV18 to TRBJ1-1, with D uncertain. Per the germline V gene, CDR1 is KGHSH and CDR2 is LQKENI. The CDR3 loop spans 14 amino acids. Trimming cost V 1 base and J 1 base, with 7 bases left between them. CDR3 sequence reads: CASSPQGWNTEAFF. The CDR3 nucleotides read TGTGCCAGCTCACCACAAGGGTGGAACACTGAAGCTTTCTTT.

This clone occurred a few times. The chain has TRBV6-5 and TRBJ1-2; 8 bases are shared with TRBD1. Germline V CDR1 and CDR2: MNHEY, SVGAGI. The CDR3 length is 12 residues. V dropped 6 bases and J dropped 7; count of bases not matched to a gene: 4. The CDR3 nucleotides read TGTGCCAGCAGCCTCGGACAGGGTGGCTACACCTTC. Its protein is CASSLGQGGYTF.

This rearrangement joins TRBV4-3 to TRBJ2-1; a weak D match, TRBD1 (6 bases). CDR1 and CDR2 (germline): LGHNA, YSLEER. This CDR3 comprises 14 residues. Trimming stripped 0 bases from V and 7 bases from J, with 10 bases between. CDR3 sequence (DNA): TGCGCCAGCAGCCAAGATACAGGGACAAATGAGCAGTTCTTC. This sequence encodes CASSQDTGTNEQFF.

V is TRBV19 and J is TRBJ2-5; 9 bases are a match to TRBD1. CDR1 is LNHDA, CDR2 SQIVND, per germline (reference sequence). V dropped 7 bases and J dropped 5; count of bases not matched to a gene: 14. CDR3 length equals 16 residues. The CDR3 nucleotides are TGTGCCAGTAACAACAGGGGGCCGGGTTCGAGGGAGACCCAGTACTTC. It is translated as CASNNRGPGSRETQYF. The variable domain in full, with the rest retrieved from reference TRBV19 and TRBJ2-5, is DGGITQSPKYLFRKEGQNVTLSCEQNLNHDAMYWYRQDPGQGLRLIYYSQIVNDFQKGDIAEGYSVSREKKESFPLTVTSAQKNPTAFYLCASNNRGPGSRETQYFGPGTRLLVL.

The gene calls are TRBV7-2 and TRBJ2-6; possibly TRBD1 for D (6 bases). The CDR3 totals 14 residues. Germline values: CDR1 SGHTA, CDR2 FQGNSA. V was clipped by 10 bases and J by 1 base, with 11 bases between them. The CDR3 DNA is TGTGCCACGGTACAGGGTTCTGGGGCCAACGTCCTGACTTTC. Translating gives CATVQGSGANVLTF.

In DNA form, the CDR3 reads TGTGCCAGCAGGGACGGGGCCGGGGAGCTGTTTTTT. This gives the protein CASRDGAGELFF. The chain couples TRBV6-6 to TRBJ2-2; maybe TRBD2 (5 bases). This CDR3 comprises 12 residues. V was shortened by 6 bases and J by 6 bases, with 8 bases between the two germline ends. Per the germline V gene, CDR1 is MNHNY and CDR2 is SVGAGI (reference sequence).

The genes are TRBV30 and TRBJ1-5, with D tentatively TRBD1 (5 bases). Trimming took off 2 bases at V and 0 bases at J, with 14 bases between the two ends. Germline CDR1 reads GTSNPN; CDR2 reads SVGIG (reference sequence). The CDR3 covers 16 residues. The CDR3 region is CAWSHGGISSNQPQHF. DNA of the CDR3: TGTGCCTGGAGTCATGGGGGGATCTCTAGCAATCAGCCCCAGCATTTT.

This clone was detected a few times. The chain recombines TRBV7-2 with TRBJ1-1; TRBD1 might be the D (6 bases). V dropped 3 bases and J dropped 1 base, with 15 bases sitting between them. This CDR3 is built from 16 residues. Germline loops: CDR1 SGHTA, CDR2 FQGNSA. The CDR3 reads CASSLTGMIGNTEAFF. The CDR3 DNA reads TGTGCCAGCAGCTTGACAGGAATGATTGGGAACACTGAAGCTTTCTTT.

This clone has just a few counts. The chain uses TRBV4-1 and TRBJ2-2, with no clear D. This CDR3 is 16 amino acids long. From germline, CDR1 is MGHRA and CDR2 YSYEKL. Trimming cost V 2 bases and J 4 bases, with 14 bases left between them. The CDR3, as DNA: TGCGCCAGCAGCCAATTGGTATATTCGAGCACCGGGGAGCTGTTTTTT. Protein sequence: CASSQLVYSSTGELFF.

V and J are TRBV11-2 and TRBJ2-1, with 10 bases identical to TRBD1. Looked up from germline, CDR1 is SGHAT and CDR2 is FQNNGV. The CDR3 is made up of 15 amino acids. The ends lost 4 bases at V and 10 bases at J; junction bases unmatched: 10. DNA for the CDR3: TGTGCCAGCAGCTCGGGGACAGGGGAAGTACGCGAGCAGTTCTTC. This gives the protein CASSSGTGEVREQFF.

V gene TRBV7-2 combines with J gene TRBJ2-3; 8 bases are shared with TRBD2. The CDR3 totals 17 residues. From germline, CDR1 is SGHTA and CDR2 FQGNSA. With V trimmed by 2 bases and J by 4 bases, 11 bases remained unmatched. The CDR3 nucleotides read TGTGCCAGCAGCTTAACCGGGACTAGTCGCCCGCCAGATACGCAGTATTTT. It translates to CASSLTGTSRPPDTQYF.

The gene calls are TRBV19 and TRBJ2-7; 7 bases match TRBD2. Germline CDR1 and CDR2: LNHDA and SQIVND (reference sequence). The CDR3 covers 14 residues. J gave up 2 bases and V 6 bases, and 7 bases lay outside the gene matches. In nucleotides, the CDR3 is TGTGCCAGTAGCGCACTAGCGCTCGCCTACGAGCAGTACTTC. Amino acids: CASSALALAYEQYF.

The CDR3 region has the DNA TGTGCCAGCAGCTTAGGGCAGGGGGTCCGGGGCTACACCTTC. It yields the protein CASSLGQGVRGYTF. The chain has TRBV7-8 and TRBJ1-2, with 7 positions matching TRBD1. CDR1 and CDR2 (germline): SGHVS, FQNEAQ. This CDR3 contains 14 residues. Germline trimming cut 1 base from V and 8 bases from J; bases unmatched to any gene: 7.

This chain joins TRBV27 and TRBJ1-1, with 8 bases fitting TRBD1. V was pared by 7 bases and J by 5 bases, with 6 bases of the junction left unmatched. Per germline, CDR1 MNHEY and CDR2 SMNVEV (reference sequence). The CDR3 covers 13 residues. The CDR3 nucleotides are TGTGCCAGCACGGACAGGGATGAAACTGAAGCTTTCTTT. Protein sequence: CASTDRDETEAFF.

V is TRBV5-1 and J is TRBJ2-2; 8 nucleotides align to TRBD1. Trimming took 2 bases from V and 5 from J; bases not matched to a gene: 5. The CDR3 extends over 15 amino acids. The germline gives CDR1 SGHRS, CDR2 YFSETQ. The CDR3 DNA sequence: TGCGCCAGCAGCTTAACGACAGGGGCAACCGGGGAGCTGTTTTTT. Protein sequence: CASSLTTGATGELFF.

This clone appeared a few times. The CDR3 is CASSPTLGGAYEQYF. Written as DNA, the CDR3 is TGCGCCAGCAGCCCGACCCTGGGGGGGGCCTACGAGCAGTACTTC. The chain recombines TRBV4-3 with TRBJ2-7; TRBD2 matches 7 bases. CDR1 and CDR2 (germline): LGHNA, YSLEER. V lost 4 bases to trimming and J lost 2 bases; unmatched junction nucleotides: 8. The CDR3 has 15 residues.

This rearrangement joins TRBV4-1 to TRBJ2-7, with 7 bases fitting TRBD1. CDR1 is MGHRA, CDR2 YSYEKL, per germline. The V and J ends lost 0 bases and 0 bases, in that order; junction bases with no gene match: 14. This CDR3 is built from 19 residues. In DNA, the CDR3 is TGCGCCAGCAGCCAAGAGGGGGTTAAAAGGACAGGACTCTCCTACGAGCAGTACTTC. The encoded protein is CASSQEGVKRTGLSYEQYF.

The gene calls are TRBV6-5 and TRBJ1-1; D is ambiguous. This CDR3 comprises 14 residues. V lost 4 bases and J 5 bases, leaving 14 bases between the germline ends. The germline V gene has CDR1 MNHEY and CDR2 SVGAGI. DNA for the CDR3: TGTGCCAGCAGTTCCCCGAGGGCGCGGACTGAAGCTTTCTTT. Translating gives CASSSPRARTEAFF.

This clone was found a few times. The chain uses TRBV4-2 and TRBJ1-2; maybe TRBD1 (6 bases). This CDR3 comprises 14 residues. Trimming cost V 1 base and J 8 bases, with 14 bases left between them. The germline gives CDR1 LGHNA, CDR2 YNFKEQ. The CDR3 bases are TGTGCCAGCAGCCAAGCGAACAGGGTCGAAGGCTACACCTTC. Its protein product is CASSQANRVEGYTF.

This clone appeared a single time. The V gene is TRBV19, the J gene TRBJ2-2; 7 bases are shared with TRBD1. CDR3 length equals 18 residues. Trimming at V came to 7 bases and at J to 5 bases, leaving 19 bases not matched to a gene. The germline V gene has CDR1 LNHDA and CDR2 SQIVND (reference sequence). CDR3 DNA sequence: TGTGCCAGTAACTATGAGGAAAATGACAGGGTGGGGACCGGGGAGCTGTTTTTT. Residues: CASNYEENDRVGTGELFF.

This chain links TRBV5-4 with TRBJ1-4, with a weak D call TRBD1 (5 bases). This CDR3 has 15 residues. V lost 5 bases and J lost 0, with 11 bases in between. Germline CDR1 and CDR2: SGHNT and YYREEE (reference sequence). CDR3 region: CASRTDSATNEKLFF. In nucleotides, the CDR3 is TGTGCCAGCAGGACCGACAGTGCAACTAATGAAAAACTGTTTTTT. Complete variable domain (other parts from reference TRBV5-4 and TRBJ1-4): ETGVTQSPTHLIKTRGQQVTLRCSSQSGHNTVSWYQQALGQGPQFIFQYYREEENGRGNFPPRFSGLQFPNYSSELNVNALELDDSALYLCASRTDSATNEKLFFGSGTQLSVL.

The CDR3 spells CASSPWDNPYEQYF. CDR3 DNA sequence: TGTGCCAGCTCACCTTGGGACAATCCCTACGAGCAGTACTTC. The rearrangement joins TRBV18 to TRBJ2-7; tentative D call: TRBD1 (6 bases). The CDR3 has 14 residues. Germline loops: CDR1 KGHSH, CDR2 LQKENI. The V end was cut by 3 bases, the J end by 2 bases, with 11 bases between.